What follows describes a single T cell receptor beta chain. The data derive from a study of cytomegalovirus exposure and HLA in healthy donors. TCRdb's copy holds only in-frame clones and misses some; the assay was immunoSEQ multiplex PCR. The sample gives approximately 100,000 clones, roughly 85% of which show up once; about 4% is in the top ten. Germline V gene sequence: CDR1 SGHTA, CDR2 FQGTGA. CDR3 length: 13 residues. Trimming took off 2 bases at V and 10 bases at J, with 9 bases between the two ends. The rearrangement uses TRBV7-3 and TRBJ1-6; D is unclear. Sequenced input: PBMCs. This clonotype originated in a woman aged 25-40 years in good health and CMV-seronegative. CDR3 nucleotides: TGTGCCAGCAGCTTAGAGGGCGGCTCACCCCTCCACTTT. This encodes CASSLEGGSPLHF. Drawing the rest from reference TRBV7-3 and TRBJ1-6, the complete variable domain is GAGVSQTPSNKVTEKGKYVELRCDPISGHTALYWYRQSLGQGPEFLIYFQGTGAADDSGLPNDRFFAVRPEGSVSTLKIQRTERGDSAVYLCASSLEGGSPLHFGNGTRLTVT.